This TCR beta chain was sequenced in a study of T cell repertoires in aging, cancer and after chemotherapy. TCR beta rearrangements were amplified from peripheral blood genomic DNA. The V end was cut by 1 base, the J end by 0 bases, with 10 bases between. This CDR3 comprises 15 residues. From germline, CDR1 is SEHNR and CDR2 FQNEAQ (reference sequence). Multiplex touch-down PCR with TRB-A/B primers amplified rearranged V-D-J TRB sequences. Each CDR3 protein gets one entry after TCRdb re-called the multiplex PCR reads with MiXCR. Of just under 2,500 distinct CDR3 sequences listed, about 23% are singletons.

The chain employs TRBV7-9 and TRBJ2-7; D unresolved. The sample taken for sequencing was blood. The receptor's source is a human donor with a solid tumor. The CDR3 DNA reads TGTGCCAGCAGCTTAGAGGCCAGTTACTCCTACGAGCAGTACTTC. Translation: CASSLEASYSYEQYF.